This is a list of T cell receptor beta chains from one sample in a study of RUNX1 and TCR beta rearrangement in T-cell leukemia. MiXCR, applied by TCRdb to the PCR reads, yields one record per CDR3 protein. The data hold about 190 distinct CDR3 sequences, with 30% to 35% observed a single time. The sample comprised blood. These receptors all stem from a female donor with T-cell acute lymphoblastic leukemia. Each CDR3 is given with its conserved first and last residue. A D gene is named only where the DNA matches it firmly. Clone size, where shown, is once, few, many, or a class for clones that have expanded.

size: medium-sized
D: -
J: TRBJ1-1
V: TRBV2
DNA: TGTGCCAGCAGCATACCGAACACTGAAGCTTTCTTT
CDR3: CASSIPNTEAFF

size: medium-sized
D: -
J: TRBJ1-2
V: TRBV10-1
DNA: TGCGCCAGCAGTGAGTCGAGGTCCCCCTACTATGGCTACACCTTC
CDR3: CASSESRSPYYGYTF

size: large
D: -
J: TRBJ2-1
V: TRBV11-2
DNA: TGTGCCAGCAGCTTAGGTCTGGGTGGAAATGAGCAGTTCTTC
CDR3: CASSLGLGGNEQFF

size: -
D: TRBD1
J: TRBJ1-2
V: TRBV7-9
DNA: TGTGCCAGCAGCTCGACAGGGGGAAATGGCTACACCTTC
CDR3: CASSSTGGNGYTF

size: -
D: -
J: TRBJ1-1
V: TRBV19
DNA: TGTGCCAGTAGTATAGGCTTCGGACTTCAGGGCACTGAAGCTTTCTTT
CDR3: CASSIGFGLQGTEAFF

size: -
D: TRBD1
J: TRBJ1-2
V: TRBV10-3
DNA: TGTGCCATCAGTGAAAGGGGACCGGGACAGGGTGGCTACACCTTC
CDR3: CAISERGPGQGGYTF

size: -
D: -
J: TRBJ1-1
V: TRBV7-2
DNA: TGTGCCAGCAGCTTACGGTGGGGGACTGAAGCTTTCTTT
CDR3: CASSLRWGTEAFF

size: medium-sized
D: -
J: TRBJ2-1
V: TRBV12-3/TRBV12-4
DNA: TGTGCCAGCAGTTTAGGTGACGGACGTGAGCAGTTCTTC
CDR3: CASSLGDGREQFF

size: large
D: -
J: TRBJ2-7
V: TRBV7-8
DNA: TGTGCCAGCAGCTTACCGGGTCGGACAGCCTCCTACGAGCAGTACTTC
CDR3: CASSLPGRTASYEQYF

size: -
D: -
J: TRBJ2-7
V: TRBV5-6
DNA: TGTGCCAGCAGCTCATTTTACAGCGCCCAGGGGGAGCAGTACTTC
CDR3: CASSSFYSAQGEQYF

size: -
D: -
J: TRBJ2-7
V: TRBV20-1
DNA: TGCAGTGCTAGAGATGGGACTTCATACGAGCAGTACTTC
CDR3: CSARDGTSYEQYF

size: medium-sized
D: -
J: TRBJ2-6
V: TRBV3-2
DNA: TGTGCCAGCAGCCAAGCCCCGGACGGCTCTGGGGCCAACGTCCTGACTTTC
CDR3: CASSQAPDGSGANVLTF

size: many
D: -
J: TRBJ1-2
V: TRBV28
DNA: TGTGCCAGCAGTCCCCCCTGGGGCGACTATGGCTACACCTTC
CDR3: CASSPPWGDYGYTF

size: medium-sized
D: -
J: TRBJ1-3
V: TRBV7-9
DNA: TGTGCCAGCAGCCCCCGGAGATCTGGAAACACCATATATTTT
CDR3: CASSPRRSGNTIYF

size: large
D: -
J: TRBJ1-1
V: TRBV5-6
DNA: TGTGCCAGCCGCCAGGACGCGGACACTGAAGATTTCTTT
CDR3: CASRQDADTEDFF

size: -
D: -
J: TRBJ1-1
V: TRBV6-1
DNA: TGTGCCAGCACCAGATCGGGGACTGAAGCTTTCTTT
CDR3: CASTRSGTEAFF

size: many
D: -
J: TRBJ1-2
V: TRBV29-1
DNA: TGCAGCGTTGAAGATCGGACGACCTATGGCTACACCTTC
CDR3: CSVEDRTTYGYTF

size: medium-sized
D: -
J: TRBJ2-6
V: TRBV27
DNA: TGTGCCAGCAGTTCCGGCCGTTTGTCTGGGGCCAACGTCCTGACTTTC
CDR3: CASSSGRLSGANVLTF

size: medium-sized
D: -
J: TRBJ1-5
V: TRBV28
DNA: TGTGCCAGCAGTCTCCCCGAGGGGTCGTGGCAGCCCCAGCATTTT
CDR3: CASSLPEGSWQPQHF

size: medium-sized
D: -
J: TRBJ1-1
V: TRBV14
DNA: TGTGCCAGCAGCCAGCTAACGGCGAACACTGAAGCTTTCTTT
CDR3: CASSQLTANTEAFF

size: medium-sized
D: -
J: TRBJ1-1
V: TRBV5-1
DNA: TGCGCCAGCAGCTTGGAACCGATGACAGGTCCCACTGAAGCTTTCTTT
CDR3: CASSLEPMTGPTEAFF

size: -
D: -
J: TRBJ2-7
V: TRBV9
DNA: TGTGCCAGCAGCAACTCACTAAGGGACGGGCAGTACTTC
CDR3: CASSNSLRDGQYF

size: -
D: TRBD1
J: TRBJ1-2
V: TRBV20-1
DNA: TGCAGTGCTACCGGAGGGACAGGCTATGGCTACACCTTC
CDR3: CSATGGTGYGYTF

size: -
D: -
J: TRBJ2-7
V: TRBV25-1
DNA: TGTGCCAGCAGTGAATACGTGGGAGCCGAGCAGTACTTC
CDR3: CASSEYVGAEQYF

size: -
D: TRBD1
J: TRBJ1-5
V: TRBV5-6
DNA: TGTGCCAGCACCCGGTGGCCCCCCTCCGGGACAGGGGCCAATCAGCCCCAGCATTTT
CDR3: CASTRWPPSGTGANQPQHF

size: medium-sized
D: -
J: TRBJ2-1
V: TRBV4-3
DNA: TGCGCCAGCAGCCAGGACTCCGGGACTTTAGCCCCCAATGAGCAGTTCTTC
CDR3: CASSQDSGTLAPNEQFF

size: -
D: -
J: TRBJ1-4
V: TRBV7-8
DNA: TGTGCCCGCAGCTTAGTTTCTGACAAACTGTTTTTT
CDR3: CARSLVSDKLFF

size: hyperexpanded
D: -
J: TRBJ1-1
V: TRBV5-6
DNA: TGTGCCAGCCGCCAGGACGCGGACACTGAAGCTTTCTTT
CDR3: CASRQDADTEAFF

size: -
D: -
J: TRBJ1-4
V: TRBV6-5
DNA: TGTGCCAGCAGTTACACCACAGCGGTTAATGAAAAACTGTTTTTT
CDR3: CASSYTTAVNEKLFF

size: large
D: TRBD1
J: TRBJ1-6
V: TRBV12-3/TRBV12-4
DNA: TGTGCCTGCCAGCCAGACAGGGGCAATTCACCCCTCCACTTT
CDR3: CACQPDRGNSPLHF

size: large
D: -
J: TRBJ2-7
V: TRBV10-2
DNA: TGCGCCAGCAGTGAAAGCCCCTACGAGCAGTACTTC
CDR3: CASSESPYEQYF

size: -
D: TRBD1
J: TRBJ1-1
V: TRBV10-3
DNA: TGTGCCATCAGACAGGGGGAGGACACTGAAGCTTTCTTT
CDR3: CAIRQGEDTEAFF

size: -
D: -
J: TRBJ1-6
V: TRBV19
DNA: TGTGCCAGTAGTAAATTCGGGAGCTCCTATAATTCACCCCTCCGCTTT
CDR3: CASSKFGSSYNSPLRF

size: medium-sized
D: -
J: TRBJ2-6
V: TRBV6-6
DNA: TGTGCCAGCAGCCTCGTTTCTGGGGCCAACGTCCTGACTTTC
CDR3: CASSLVSGANVLTF

size: medium-sized
D: TRBD2
J: TRBJ2-7
V: TRBV10-2
DNA: TGCGCCAGCAGTAAAGTTGAAGGACTAGCGTGGGAGCAGTACTTC
CDR3: CASSKVEGLAWEQYF

size: medium-sized
D: -
J: TRBJ1-1
V: TRBV6-2/TRBV6-3
DNA: TGTGCCAGCAGAAGGGGGGTGGTGAACACTGAAGCTTTCTTT
CDR3: CASRRGVVNTEAFF

size: hyperexpanded
D: -
J: TRBJ1-5
V: TRBV10-3
DNA: TGTGCCTCGGGACTGAATCAGCCCCAGCATTTT
CDR3: CASGLNQPQHF

size: few
D: -
J: TRBJ2-3
V: TRBV4-1
DNA: TGCGCCAGCAGCCAAGGTCTCGGGGCGCACCCTGGGCAGTATTTT
CDR3: CASSQGLGAHPGQYF

size: -
D: -
J: TRBJ2-7
V: TRBV12-3/TRBV12-4
DNA: TGTGCCAGCAGAACGACGGGGTCCTACGAGCAGGACTTC
CDR3: CASRTTGSYEQDF

size: few
D: TRBD2
J: TRBJ2-7
V: TRBV4-1
DNA: TGCGCCAGCAGCCGAGAGCTAGCGGGAGGTTACGAGCAGTACTTC
CDR3: CASSRELAGGYEQYF

size: large
D: -
J: TRBJ1-5
V: TRBV4-1
DNA: TGCGCCAGCAGCCAAGATTTTGGGCATCACCACGATCCCCAGCATTTT
CDR3: CASSQDFGHHHDPQHF

size: -
D: TRBD1
J: TRBJ1-1
V: TRBV20-1
DNA: TGCAGTGCTTCAAGGGGGCGCCGGGGCACTGAAGCTTTCTTT
CDR3: CSASRGRRGTEAFF

size: medium-sized
D: -
J: TRBJ2-7
V: TRBV28
DNA: TGTGCCAGCAGTTTCATGGTCTCAGGGAGTCCCTACGAGCAGTACTTC
CDR3: CASSFMVSGSPYEQYF

size: large
D: -
J: TRBJ1-2
V: TRBV11-2
DNA: TGTGCCAGCAGCTTCTCAGGACCCTATGGCTACACCTTC
CDR3: CASSFSGPYGYTF

size: -
D: TRBD2
J: TRBJ2-7
V: TRBV4-2
DNA: TGTGCCAGCAGCCAAGTCGGTGGTAGCGGGATTTCCTACGAGCAGTACTTC
CDR3: CASSQVGGSGISYEQYF

size: medium-sized
D: -
J: TRBJ1-5
V: TRBV6-4
DNA: TGTGCCAGCAGTCTAGAGGTCCATCAGCCCCAGCATTTT
CDR3: CASSLEVHQPQHF

size: few
D: -
J: TRBJ1-6
V: TRBV9
DNA: TGTGCCAGCAGCGCAAGTCTGGGGACGAGTAATTCACCCCTCCACTTT
CDR3: CASSASLGTSNSPLHF

size: many
D: TRBD1
J: TRBJ1-5
V: TRBV28
DNA: TGTGCCAGCAGCGGACAGGGCTATAGTCAGCCCCAGCATTTT
CDR3: CASSGQGYSQPQHF

size: medium-sized
D: -
J: TRBJ1-4
V: TRBV7-2
DNA: TGTGCCAGCACCCTTGATCGGGGTGAAAAACTGTTTTTT
CDR3: CASTLDRGEKLFF

size: -
D: -
J: TRBJ2-7
V: TRBV9
DNA: TGTGCCGGCAGCACAACGGGACACAGGTTCGACGAGCAGTACTTC
CDR3: CAGSTTGHRFDEQYF